A single sample is the source of the 3 T cell receptor beta chains below, sequenced in a study of T-cell memory formation after mild COVID-19. TCRdb redid the calling of the 5' RACE reads with MiXCR, one entry per CDR3 protein. The sample gives about 250,000 distinct CDR3 sequences, about 16% of which show up once; 2% to 2.5% is in the top ten. The source material was PBMCs or a T cell subset sorted from them (not recorded which). Receptors were obtained from an adult woman who had mild COVID-19 (a few samples of this study predate the infection). Cell type and time point are not known.

This clonotype showed up many times. The chain combines TRBV2 with TRBJ2-1; 9 nucleotides match TRBD2. V trimming: 8 bases; J trimming: 5 bases; junction bases outside the gene matches: 10. This CDR3 is built from 15 residues. Per the germline V gene, CDR1 is SNHLY and CDR2 is FYNNEI. The CDR3 coding sequence is TGTGCCAGCCTCGCGGGGGGGACCCGCCACAATGAGCAGTTCTTC. This gives the protein CASLAGGTRHNEQFF.

This clonotype was seen only a few times. The chain joins TRBV20-1 to TRBJ1-5, with TRBD1 identical over 8 bases. Germline CDR1 is DFQATT and CDR2 is SNEGSKA (reference sequence). Trimming cost V 6 bases and J 7 bases; bases outside gene matches: 20. This CDR3 is 17 amino acids long. Here the CDR3 reads CSAMLPGQVFLGQPQHF. CDR3 nucleotide sequence: TGCAGTGCCATGCTCCCGGGACAGGTTTTTCTTGGCCAGCCCCAGCATTTT.

This clonotype was picked up many times. The chain joins TRBV7-9 to TRBJ2-7; possibly TRBD2 for D (6 bases). CDR1 and CDR2 from the germline V gene are SEHNR and FQNEAQ (reference sequence). Trimming removed 1 base at V and 2 bases at J, with 9 bases between. CDR3 length: 14 residues. The CDR3 coding sequence is TGTGCCAGCAGCTTAGGGGGAGGTACCTACGAGCAGTACTTC. It specifies CASSLGGGTYEQYF. The entire variable domain, with the rest obtained from reference TRBV7-9 and TRBJ2-7, is as follows: DTGVSQNPRHKITKRGQNVTFRCDPISEHNRLYWYRQTLGQGPEFLTYFQNEAQLEKSRLLSDRFSAERPKGSFSTLEIQRTEQGDSAMYLCASSLGGGTYEQYFGPGTRLTVT.